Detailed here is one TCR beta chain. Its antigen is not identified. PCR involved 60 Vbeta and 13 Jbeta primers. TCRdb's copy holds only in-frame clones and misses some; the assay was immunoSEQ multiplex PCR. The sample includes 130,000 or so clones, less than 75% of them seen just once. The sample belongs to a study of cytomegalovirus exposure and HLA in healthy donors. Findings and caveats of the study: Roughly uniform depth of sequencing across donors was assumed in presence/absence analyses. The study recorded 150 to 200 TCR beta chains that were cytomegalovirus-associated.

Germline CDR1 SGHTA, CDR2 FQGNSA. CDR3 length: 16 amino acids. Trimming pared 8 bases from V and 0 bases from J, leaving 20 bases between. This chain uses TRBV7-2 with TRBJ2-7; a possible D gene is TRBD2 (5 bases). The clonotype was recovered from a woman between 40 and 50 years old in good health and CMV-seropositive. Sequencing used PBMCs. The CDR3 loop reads CASASRSGLGSYEQYF. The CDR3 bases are TGTGCCAGCGCCTCTAGATCGGGATTGGGCTCCTACGAGCAGTACTTC.